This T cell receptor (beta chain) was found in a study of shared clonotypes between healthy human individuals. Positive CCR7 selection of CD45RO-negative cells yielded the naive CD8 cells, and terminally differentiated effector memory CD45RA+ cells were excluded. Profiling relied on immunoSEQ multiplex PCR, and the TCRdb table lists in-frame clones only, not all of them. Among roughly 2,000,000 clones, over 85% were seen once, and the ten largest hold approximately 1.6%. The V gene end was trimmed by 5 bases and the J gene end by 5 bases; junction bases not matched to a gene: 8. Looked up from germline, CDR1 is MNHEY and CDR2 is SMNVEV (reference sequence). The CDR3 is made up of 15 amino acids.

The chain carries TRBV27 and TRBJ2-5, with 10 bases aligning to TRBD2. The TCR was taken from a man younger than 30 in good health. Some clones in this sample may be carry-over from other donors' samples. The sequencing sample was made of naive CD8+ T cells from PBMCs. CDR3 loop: CASSPLAGGEETQYF. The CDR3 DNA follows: TGTGCCAGCAGTCCTTTAGCGGGAGGCGAGGAGACCCAGTACTTC.